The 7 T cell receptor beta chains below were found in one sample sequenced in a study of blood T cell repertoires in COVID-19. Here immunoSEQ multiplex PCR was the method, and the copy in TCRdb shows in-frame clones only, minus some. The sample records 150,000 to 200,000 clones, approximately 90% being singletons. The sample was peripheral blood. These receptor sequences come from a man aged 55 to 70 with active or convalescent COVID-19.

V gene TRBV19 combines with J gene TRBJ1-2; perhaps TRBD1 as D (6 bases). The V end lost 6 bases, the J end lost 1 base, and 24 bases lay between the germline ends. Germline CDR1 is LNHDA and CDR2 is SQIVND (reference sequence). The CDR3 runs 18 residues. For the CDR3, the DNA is TGTGCCAGTAGAAGCTTTCAGGGCCGCGGGGGCGGTAACTATGGCTACACCTTC. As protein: CASRSFQGRGGGNYGYTF.

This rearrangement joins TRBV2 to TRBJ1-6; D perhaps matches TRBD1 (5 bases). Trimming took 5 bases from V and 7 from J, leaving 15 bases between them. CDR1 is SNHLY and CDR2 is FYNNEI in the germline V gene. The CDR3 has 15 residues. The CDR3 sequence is CASSPSDNSNSPLHF. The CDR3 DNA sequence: TGTGCCAGCAGTCCCTCGGACAATTCCAATTCACCCCTCCACTTT.

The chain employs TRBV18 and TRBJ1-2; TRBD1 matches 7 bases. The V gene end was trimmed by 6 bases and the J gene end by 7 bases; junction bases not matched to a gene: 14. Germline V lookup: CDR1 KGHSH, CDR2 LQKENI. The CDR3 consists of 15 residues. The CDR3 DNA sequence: TGTGCCAGCTCCACCGGGACAGATCCTGGGGTTGGCTACACCTTC. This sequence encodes CASSTGTDPGVGYTF. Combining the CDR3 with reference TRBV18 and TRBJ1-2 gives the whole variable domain NAGVMQNPRHLVRRRGQEARLRCSPMKGHSHVYWYRQLPEEGLKFMVYLQKENIIDESGMPKERFSAEFPKEGPSILRIQQVVRGDSAAYFCASSTGTDPGVGYTFGSGTRLTVV.

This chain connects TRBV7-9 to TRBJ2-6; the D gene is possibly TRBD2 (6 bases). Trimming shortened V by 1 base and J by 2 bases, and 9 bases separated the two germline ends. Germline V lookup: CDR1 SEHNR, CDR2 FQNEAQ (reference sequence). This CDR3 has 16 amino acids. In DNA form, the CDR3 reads TGTGCCAGCAGCTTAGTTGCGGGGCCTGGGGCCAACGTCCTGACTTTC. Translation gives CASSLVAGPGANVLTF. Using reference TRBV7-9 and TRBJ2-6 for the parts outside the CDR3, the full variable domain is DTGVSQNPRHKITKRGQNVTFRCDPISEHNRLYWYRQTLGQGPEFLTYFQNEAQLEKSRLLSDRFSAERPKGSFSTLEIQRTEQGDSAMYLCASSLVAGPGANVLTFGAGSRLTVL.

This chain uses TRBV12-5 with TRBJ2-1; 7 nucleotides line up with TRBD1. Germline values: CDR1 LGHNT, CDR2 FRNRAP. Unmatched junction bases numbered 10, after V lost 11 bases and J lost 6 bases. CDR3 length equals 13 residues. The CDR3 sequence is CADTGDQVNEQFF. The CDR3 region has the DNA TGTGCTGACACAGGGGACCAAGTCAATGAGCAGTTCTTC.

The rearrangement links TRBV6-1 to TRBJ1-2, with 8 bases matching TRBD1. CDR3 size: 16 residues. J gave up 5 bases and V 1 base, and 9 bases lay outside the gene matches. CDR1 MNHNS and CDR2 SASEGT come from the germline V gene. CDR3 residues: CASSEEFRDRYYGYTF. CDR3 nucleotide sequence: TGTGCCAGCAGTGAAGAGTTTAGGGACAGGTATTATGGCTACACCTTC.

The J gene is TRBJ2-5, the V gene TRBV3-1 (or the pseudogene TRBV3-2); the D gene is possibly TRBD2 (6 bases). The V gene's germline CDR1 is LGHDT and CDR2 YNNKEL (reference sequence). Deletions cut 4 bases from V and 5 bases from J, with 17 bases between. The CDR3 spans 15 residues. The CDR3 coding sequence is TGTGCCAGCAGCCGGAGGATGTCGGGGGAGGAGACCCAGTACTTC. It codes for CASSRRMSGEETQYF.